This T cell receptor (beta chain) was sequenced during a study of T cells expressing NK-cell markers (dated by TCRdb to about 2020). For context, the study as a whole: Fewer than ten donors provided sorted CD3+CD56+NKG2C+, CD3+CD56+NKG2C- and CD3+CD56-NKG2C+ T-cell subsets, whose TCR beta-chain repertoires were profiled. The study sequenced eight donors, all healthy volunteers chosen at random: three men and five women. Among the eight sequenced donors, seven were HCMV-seropositive and one was HCMV-seronegative. Illumina HiSeq 2000/2500, MiSeq or NextSeq was used to sequence libraries as 2 x 150 bp reads. Study-level results and caveats: Those dominant clonotypes were again the most abundant among CD3+CD56-NKG2C+ cells in a few donors, at roughly 28.3-60.1%. It remained unclear whether the expanded NKG2C-expressing T cell clones were specific for HCMV antigens. For five or six donors, the dominant CD3+CD56+NKG2C+ clonotypes were among the top 10 CD8+ clonotypes and accounted for roughly 1.0-7.5% of CD8+ T cells.

Concerning this clonotype itself: It has no known antigen specificity.

This sample was sequenced with an Illumina HiSeq 2000. TCR beta cDNA libraries were prepared using 5'RACE template switching, which introduced a universal primer site and unique molecular identifiers. cDNA synthesis was primed from the TCR beta constant segment and was followed by two successive PCR amplification steps. Per the original workflow: MIGEC handled demultiplexing of the reads and grouping by UMI, while MiTCR was used to assemble and quantify clonotypes. Only TCR cDNA sequences supported by at least two reads were kept to exclude erroneous sequences. The tcR package was used for downstream repertoire analysis, and clonotypes were matched between fractions using CDR3 nucleotide sequence together with V segment. VDJmatch was used to annotate antigen specificity against VDJdb, with one amino acid substitution allowed in CDR3. Through TCRdb reprocessing, the reads give one entry per CDR3 protein sequence; DNA is omitted. The V and J calls come from TCRdb's annotation, not from the publication. The table for this sample shows a few hundred thousand distinct CDR3 sequences. The ten largest clones take up around 4.9% of the sample.

From the cysteine through the phenylalanine, the CDR3 covers 13 amino acids. A DNA sequence was not provided. Per the germline V gene, SGHDN is the CDR1 and FVKESK is the CDR2. A commercial ELISA kit detecting HCMV-specific IgG in serum was used to determine HCMV serostatus. Peripheral blood mononuclear cells were isolated from blood by Ficoll density gradient centrifugation. The V gene is TRBV14 and the J gene is TRBJ2-7; the TCRdb call, TRBD2, lacks DNA for checking. Sequenced: blood T cells: a sorted CD56 or NKG2C T cell subset, CD4+ or CD8+ T cells, or bulk PBMC T cells (not recorded which). This receptor was identified in a man aged 18-75 years in good health. The CDR3 reads CASSQDRVAGKYF.